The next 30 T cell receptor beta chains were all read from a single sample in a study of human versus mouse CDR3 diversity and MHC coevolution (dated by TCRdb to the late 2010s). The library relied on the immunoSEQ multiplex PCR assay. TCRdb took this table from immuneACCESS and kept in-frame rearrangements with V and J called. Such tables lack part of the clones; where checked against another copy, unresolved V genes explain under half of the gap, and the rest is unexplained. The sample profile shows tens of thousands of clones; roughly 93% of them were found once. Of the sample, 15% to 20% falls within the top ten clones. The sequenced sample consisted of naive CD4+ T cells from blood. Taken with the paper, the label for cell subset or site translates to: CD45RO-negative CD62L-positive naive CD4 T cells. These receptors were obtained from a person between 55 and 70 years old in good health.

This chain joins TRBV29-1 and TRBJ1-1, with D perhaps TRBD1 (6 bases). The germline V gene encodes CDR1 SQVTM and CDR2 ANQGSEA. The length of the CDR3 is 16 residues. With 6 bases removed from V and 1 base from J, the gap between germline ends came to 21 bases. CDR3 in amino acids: CSVRPTGRVENTEAFF. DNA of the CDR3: TGCAGCGTCCGCCCAACAGGGAGGGTGGAGAACACTGAAGCTTTCTTT.

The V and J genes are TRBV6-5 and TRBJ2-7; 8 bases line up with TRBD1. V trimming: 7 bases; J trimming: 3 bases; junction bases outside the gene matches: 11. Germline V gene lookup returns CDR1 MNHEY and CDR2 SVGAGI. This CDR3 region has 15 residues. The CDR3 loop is CASTATGTGFYEQYF. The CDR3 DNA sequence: TGTGCCAGCACCGCCACCGGGACAGGATTCTACGAGCAGTACTTC.

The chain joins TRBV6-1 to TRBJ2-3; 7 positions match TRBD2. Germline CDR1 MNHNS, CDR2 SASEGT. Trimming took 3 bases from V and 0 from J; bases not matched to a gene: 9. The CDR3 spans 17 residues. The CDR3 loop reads CASSDLWGGASTDTQYF. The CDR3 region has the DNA TGTGCCAGCAGTGACCTATGGGGGGGAGCTAGCACAGATACGCAGTATTTT.

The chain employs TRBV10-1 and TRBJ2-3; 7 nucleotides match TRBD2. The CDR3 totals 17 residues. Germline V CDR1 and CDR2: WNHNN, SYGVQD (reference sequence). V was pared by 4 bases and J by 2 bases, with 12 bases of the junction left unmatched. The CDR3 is CASSVTRLSGSTDTQYF. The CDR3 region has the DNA TGCGCCAGCAGTGTAACGAGACTTAGCGGGTCCACAGATACGCAGTATTTT.

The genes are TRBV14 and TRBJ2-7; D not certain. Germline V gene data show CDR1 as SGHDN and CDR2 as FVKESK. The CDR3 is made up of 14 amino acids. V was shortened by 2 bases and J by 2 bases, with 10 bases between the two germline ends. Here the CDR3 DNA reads TGTGCCAGCAGCCAAATCCCTAACCCCTACGAGCAGTACTTC. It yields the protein CASSQIPNPYEQYF.

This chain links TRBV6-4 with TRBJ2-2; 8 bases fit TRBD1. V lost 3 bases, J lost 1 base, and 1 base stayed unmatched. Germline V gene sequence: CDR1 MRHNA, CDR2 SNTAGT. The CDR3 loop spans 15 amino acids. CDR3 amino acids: CASSEQGGNTGELFF. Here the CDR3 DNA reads TGTGCCAGCAGTGAACAGGGGGGGAACACCGGGGAGCTGTTTTTT.

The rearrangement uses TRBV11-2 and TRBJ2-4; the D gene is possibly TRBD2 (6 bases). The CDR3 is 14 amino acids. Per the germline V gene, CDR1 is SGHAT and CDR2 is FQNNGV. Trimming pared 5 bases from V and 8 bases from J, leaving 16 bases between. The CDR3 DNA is TGTGCCAGCAGCATAGGGACTGCTAACGACATTCAGTACTTC. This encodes CASSIGTANDIQYF. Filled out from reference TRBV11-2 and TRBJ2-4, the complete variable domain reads EAGVAQSPRYKIIEKRQSVAFWCNPISGHATLYWYQQILGQGPKLLIQFQNNGVVDDSQLPKDRFSAERLKGVDSTLKIQPAKLEDSAVYLCASSIGTANDIQYFGAGTRLSVL.

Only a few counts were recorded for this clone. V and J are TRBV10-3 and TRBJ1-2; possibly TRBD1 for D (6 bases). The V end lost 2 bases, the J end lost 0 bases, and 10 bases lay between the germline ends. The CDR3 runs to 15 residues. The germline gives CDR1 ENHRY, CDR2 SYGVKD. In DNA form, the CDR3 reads TGTGCCATCAGTGAGGGCCAGGGGTCTAACTATGGCTACACCTTC. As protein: CAISEGQGSNYGYTF.

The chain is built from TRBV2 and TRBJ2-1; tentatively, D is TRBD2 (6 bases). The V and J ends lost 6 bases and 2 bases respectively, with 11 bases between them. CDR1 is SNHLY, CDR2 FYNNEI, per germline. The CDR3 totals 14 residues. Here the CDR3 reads CASRIAEAYNEQFF. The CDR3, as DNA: TGTGCCAGCAGGATAGCGGAGGCCTACAATGAGCAGTTCTTC.

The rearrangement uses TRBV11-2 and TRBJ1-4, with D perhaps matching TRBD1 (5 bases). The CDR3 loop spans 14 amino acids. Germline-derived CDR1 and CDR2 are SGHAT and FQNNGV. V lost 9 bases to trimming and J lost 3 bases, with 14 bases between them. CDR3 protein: CASQSWGANEKLFF. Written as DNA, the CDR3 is TGTGCCAGTCAATCCTGGGGGGCTAATGAAAAACTGTTTTTT.

The CDR3 region is CASSPQGPFQFF. CDR3 DNA sequence: TGTGCCAGCAGCCCCCAGGGGCCCTTTCAGTTCTTC. This chain uses TRBV7-2 with TRBJ2-1; D possibly corresponds to TRBD1 (6 bases). The CDR3 length is 12 residues. V gave up 5 bases and J gave up 13 bases, with 15 bases separating them. Germline V lookup: CDR1 SGHTA, CDR2 FQGNSA. Using reference TRBV7-2 and TRBJ2-1 for the parts outside the CDR3, the full variable domain is GAGVSQSPSNKVTEKGKDVELRCDPISGHTALYWYRQSLGQGLEFLIYFQGNSAPDKSGLPSDRFSAERTGGSVSTLTIQRTQQEDSAVYLCASSPQGPFQFFGPGTRLTVL.

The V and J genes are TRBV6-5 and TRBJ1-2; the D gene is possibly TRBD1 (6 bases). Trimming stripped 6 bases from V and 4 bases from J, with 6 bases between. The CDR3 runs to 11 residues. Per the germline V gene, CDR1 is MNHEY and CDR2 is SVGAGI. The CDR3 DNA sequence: TGTGCCAGCAGACAGGGCTATGGCTACACCTTC. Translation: CASRQGYGYTF.

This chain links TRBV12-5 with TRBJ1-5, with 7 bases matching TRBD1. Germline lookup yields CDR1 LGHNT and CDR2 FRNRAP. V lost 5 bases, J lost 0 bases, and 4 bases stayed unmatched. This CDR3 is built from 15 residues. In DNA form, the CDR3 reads TGTGCTAGTGGTATAGGACAGGCTAGCAATCAGCCCCAGCATTTT. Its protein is CASGIGQASNQPQHF. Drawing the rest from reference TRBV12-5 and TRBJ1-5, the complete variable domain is DARVTQTPRHKVTEMGQEVTMRCQPILGHNTVFWYRQTMMQGLELLAYFRNRAPLDDSGMPKDRFSAEMPDATLATLKIQPSEPRDSAVYFCASGIGQASNQPQHFGDGTRLSIL.

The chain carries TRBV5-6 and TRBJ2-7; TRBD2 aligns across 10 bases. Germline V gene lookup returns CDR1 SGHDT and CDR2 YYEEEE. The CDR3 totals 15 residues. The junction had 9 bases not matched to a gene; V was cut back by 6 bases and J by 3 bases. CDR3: CASTSAASGGYEQYF. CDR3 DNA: TGTGCCAGCACCTCCGCGGCTAGCGGGGGCTACGAGCAGTACTTC.

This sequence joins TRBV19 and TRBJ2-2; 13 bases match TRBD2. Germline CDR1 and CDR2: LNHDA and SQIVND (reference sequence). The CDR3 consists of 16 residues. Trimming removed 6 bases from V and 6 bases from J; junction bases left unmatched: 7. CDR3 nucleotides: TGTGCCAGTAGCACCGGACTAGCGGGAGTTTCCGGGGAGCTGTTTTTT. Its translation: CASSTGLAGVSGELFF.

The chain's CDR3 is CASSQDLSESGAYNEQFF. As DNA, the CDR3 is TGCGCCAGCAGCCAAGATCTCAGCGAGTCGGGGGCCTACAATGAGCAGTTCTTC. This chain uses TRBV4-1 with TRBJ2-1, with a possible D match to TRBD2 (6 bases). Trimming stripped 0 bases from V and 2 bases from J, with 17 bases between. Per germline, CDR1 MGHRA and CDR2 YSYEKL. The CDR3 length is 18 residues.

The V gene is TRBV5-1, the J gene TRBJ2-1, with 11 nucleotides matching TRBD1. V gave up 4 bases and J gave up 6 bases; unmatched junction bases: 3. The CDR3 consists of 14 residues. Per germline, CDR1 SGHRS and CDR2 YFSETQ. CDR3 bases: TGCGCCAGCAGCCGGGGGACAGGGGGCAATGAGCAGTTCTTC. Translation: CASSRGTGGNEQFF.

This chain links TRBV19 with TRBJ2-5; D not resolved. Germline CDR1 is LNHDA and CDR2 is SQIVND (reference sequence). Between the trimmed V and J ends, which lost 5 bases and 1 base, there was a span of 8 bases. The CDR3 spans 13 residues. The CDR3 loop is CASSFGSQETQYF. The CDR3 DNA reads TGTGCCAGTAGTTTTGGCTCCCAAGAGACCCAGTACTTC.

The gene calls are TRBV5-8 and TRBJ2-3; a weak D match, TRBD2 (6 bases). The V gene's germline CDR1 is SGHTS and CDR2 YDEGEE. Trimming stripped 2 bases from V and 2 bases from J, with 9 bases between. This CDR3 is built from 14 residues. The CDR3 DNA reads TGTGCCAGCAGCTTCGCTAGCGACACAGATACGCAGTATTTT. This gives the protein CASSFASDTDTQYF. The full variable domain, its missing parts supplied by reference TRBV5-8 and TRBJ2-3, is EAGVTQSPTHLIKTRGQQATLRCSPISGHTSVYWYQQALGLGLQFLLWYDEGEERNRGNFPPRFSGRQFPNYSSELNVNALELEDSALYLCASSFASDTDTQYFGPGTRLTVL.

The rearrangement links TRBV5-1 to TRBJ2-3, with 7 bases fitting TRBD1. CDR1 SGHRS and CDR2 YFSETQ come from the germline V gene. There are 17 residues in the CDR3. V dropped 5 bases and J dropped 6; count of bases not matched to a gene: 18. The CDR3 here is CASRLWTGARRADTQYF. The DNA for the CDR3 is TGCGCCAGCAGACTATGGACAGGTGCGAGACGCGCGGATACGCAGTATTTT.

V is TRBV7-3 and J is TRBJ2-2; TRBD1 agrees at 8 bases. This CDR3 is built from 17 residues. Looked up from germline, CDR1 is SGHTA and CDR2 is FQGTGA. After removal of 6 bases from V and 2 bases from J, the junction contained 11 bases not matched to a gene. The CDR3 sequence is CASSSGTGGKNTGELFF. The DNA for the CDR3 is TGTGCCAGCAGTTCTGGGACAGGCGGAAAAAACACCGGGGAGCTGTTTTTT.

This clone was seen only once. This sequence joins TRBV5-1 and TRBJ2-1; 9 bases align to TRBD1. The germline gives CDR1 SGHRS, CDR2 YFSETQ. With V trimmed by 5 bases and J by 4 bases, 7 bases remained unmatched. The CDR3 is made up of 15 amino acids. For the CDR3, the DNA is TGCGCCAGCAGTTCACAGGGGGCGCAATACAATGAGCAGTTCTTC. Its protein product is CASSSQGAQYNEQFF.

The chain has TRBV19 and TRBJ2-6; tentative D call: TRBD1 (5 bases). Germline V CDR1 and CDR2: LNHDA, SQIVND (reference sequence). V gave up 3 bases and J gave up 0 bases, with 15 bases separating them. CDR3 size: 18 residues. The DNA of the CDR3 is TGTGCCAGTAGTATCCCGAGACAGTTCTCCTCTGGGGCCAACGTCCTGACTTTC. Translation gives CASSIPRQFSSGANVLTF.

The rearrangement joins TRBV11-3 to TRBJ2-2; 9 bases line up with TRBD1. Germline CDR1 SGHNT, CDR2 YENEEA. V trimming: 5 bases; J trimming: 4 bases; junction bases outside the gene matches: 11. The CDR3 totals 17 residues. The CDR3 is CASSPRPGTGTTGELFF. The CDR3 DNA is TGTGCCAGCAGCCCTAGACCTGGGACAGGGACCACCGGGGAGCTGTTTTTT.

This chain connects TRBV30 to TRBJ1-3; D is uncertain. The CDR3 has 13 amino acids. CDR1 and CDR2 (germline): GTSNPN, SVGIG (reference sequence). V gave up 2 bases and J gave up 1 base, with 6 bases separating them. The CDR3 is CAWSLTSGNTIYF. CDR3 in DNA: TGTGCCTGGAGTCTTACTTCTGGAAACACCATATATTTT. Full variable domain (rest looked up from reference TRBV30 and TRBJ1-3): SQTIHQWPATLVQPVGSPLSLECTVEGTSNPNLYWYRQAAGRGLQLLFYSVGIGQISSEVPQNLSASRPQDRQFILSSKKLLLSDSGFYLCAWSLTSGNTIYFGEGSWLTVV.

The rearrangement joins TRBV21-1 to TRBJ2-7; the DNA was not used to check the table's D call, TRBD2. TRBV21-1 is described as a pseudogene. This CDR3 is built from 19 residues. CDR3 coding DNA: TGTGCCAGCAGCACTTGGGAGGGACTAGCGGGAGGGCAGATCCGCGAGCAGTACTTC. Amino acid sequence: CASSTWEGLAGGQIREQYF.

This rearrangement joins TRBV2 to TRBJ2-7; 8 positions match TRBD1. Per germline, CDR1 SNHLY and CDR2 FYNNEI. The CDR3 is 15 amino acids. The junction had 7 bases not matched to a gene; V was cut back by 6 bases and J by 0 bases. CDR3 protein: CASRRDRGISYEQYF. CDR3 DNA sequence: TGTGCCAGCAGAAGAGACAGGGGCATCTCCTACGAGCAGTACTTC.

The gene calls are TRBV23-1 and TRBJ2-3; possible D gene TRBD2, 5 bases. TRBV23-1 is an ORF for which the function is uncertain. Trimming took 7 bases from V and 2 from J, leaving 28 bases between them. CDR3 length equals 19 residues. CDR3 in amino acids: CASKRSEDPYHYHTDTQYF. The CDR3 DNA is TGCGCCAGCAAGAGATCGGAGGATCCCTACCACTATCACACAGATACGCAGTATTTT.

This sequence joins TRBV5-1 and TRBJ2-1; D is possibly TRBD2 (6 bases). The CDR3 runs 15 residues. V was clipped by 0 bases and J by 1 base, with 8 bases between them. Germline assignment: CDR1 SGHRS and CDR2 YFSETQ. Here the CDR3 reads CASSLVAGSYNEQFF. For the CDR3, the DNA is TGCGCCAGCAGCTTGGTGGCGGGATCCTACAATGAGCAGTTCTTC.

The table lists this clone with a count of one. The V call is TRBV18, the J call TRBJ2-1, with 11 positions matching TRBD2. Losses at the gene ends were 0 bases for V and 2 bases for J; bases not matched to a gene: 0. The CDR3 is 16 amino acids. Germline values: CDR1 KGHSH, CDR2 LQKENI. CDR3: CASSPPSGRAYNEQFF. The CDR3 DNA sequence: TGTGCCAGCTCACCACCTAGCGGGAGGGCCTACAATGAGCAGTTCTTC.